This T cell receptor (beta chain) derives from a study of regulatory T cells in long-lasting Graves disease. General study findings and limits: Persistent cases favored TRBV28, TRBJ1-2 and TRBJ2-5. Persistent Graves' patients showed less TCR diversity than newly diagnosed patients showed. Since the sample size was small, accuracy may have been reduced.

Arm-PCR of CDR3 regions and iRepertoire HTBI primers were used to build TCR beta libraries. Using its own MiXCR run on the multiplex PCR reads, TCRdb lists one record per CDR3 protein. This sample has 250,000 to 400,000 distinct CDR3 sequences, with about 20% found just once. The CDR3 consists of 16 residues. Trimming took 4 bases from V and 4 from J; bases not matched to a gene: 10. Germline V lookup: CDR1 MDHEN, CDR2 SYDVKM. This clonotype was seen at least ten times. Its antigen is undetermined. Specified time point: newly diagnosed GD, antithyroid drugs for less than 3 months. PBMC RNA served as the TCR library source. The authors drew 9 to 10 milliliters of peripheral blood into EDTA tubes.

The chain couples TRBV28 to TRBJ2-7, with 10 bases matching TRBD2. This specimen was peripheral blood mononuclear cells (PBMCs), taken at new diagnosis, from a patient treated with antithyroid drugs. The receptor was derived from a female donor with Graves disease. CDR3 coding DNA: TGTGCCAGCAGTTCCCCCCCTCTAGCGGGAGTATACGAGCAGTACTTC. Translated: CASSSPPLAGVYEQYF.